The clone carrying this T cell receptor (beta chain) turned up a few times. What it binds is unknown. The data originate from a study of T cell repertoires in cytomegalovirus infection. On the study more broadly: CMV infection and matching HLA type were both indicated by public TCR beta signatures.

TCRdb re-analysed the reads in MiXCR, keeping a single row per CDR3 protein. The profile shows around 750,000 distinct CDR3 sequences, approximately 32% of them singletons. The germline V gene has CDR1 SEHNR and CDR2 FQNEAQ (reference sequence). V lost 1 base and J 3 bases, leaving 9 bases between the germline ends. The CDR3 is made up of 14 amino acids. The material sequenced was cultured CD8+ T cells from PBMCs, taken from culture after CMV antigen stimulation. The TCR was taken from a human donor in good health (CMV status not recorded). Some clones in this sample may be carry-over from other donors' samples. The chain joins TRBV7-9 to TRBJ1-1; TRBD1 is a possible D gene (5 bases). This chain's CDR3 is CASSLEQVHTEAFF. The CDR3 region has the DNA TGTGCCAGCAGCTTAGAACAGGTTCACACTGAAGCTTTCTTT.